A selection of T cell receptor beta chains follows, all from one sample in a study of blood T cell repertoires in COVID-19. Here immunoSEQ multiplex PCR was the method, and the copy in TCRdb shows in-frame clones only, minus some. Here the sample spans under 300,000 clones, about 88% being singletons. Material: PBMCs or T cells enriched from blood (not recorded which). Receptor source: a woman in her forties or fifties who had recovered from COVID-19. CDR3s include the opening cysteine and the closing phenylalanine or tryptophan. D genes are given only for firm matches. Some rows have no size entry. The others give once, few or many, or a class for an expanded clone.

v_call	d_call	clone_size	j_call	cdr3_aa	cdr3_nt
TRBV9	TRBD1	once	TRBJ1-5	CASSAQGSYNQPQHF	TGTGCCAGCAGCGCACAGGGGTCCTACAATCAGCCCCAGCATTTT
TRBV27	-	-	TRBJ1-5	CASSQGYISNQPQHF	TGTGCCAGCAGTCAGGGTTATATAAGCAATCAGCCCCAGCATTTT
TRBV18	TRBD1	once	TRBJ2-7	CASSRPDRSGEQYF	TGTGCCAGCTCACGACCGGACAGGTCTGGCGAGCAGTACTTC
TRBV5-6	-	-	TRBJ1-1	CASRHQGREAFF	TGTGCCAGTAGACACCAGGGTCGCGAAGCTTTCTTT
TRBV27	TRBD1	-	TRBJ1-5	CASSSDREGNQPQHF	TGTGCCAGCAGTTCCGACAGGGAAGGCAATCAGCCCCAGCATTTT
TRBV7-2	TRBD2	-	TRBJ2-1	CASSLSSGSYNEQFF	TGTGCCAGCAGCTTATCTAGCGGCTCCTACAATGAGCAGTTCTTC
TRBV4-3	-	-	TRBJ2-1	CASSQDAGLREQFF	TGCGCCAGCAGCCAAGATGCGGGGCTGAGGGAGCAGTTCTTC
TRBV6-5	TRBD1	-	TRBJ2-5	CASSRDRAETQYF	TGTGCCAGCAGCCGGGACAGGGCGGAGACCCAGTACTTC
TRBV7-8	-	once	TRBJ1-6	CASSLVVGGRSYNSPLHF	TGTGCCAGCAGCTTAGTGGTCGGGGGGAGATCCTATAATTCACCCCTCCACTTT
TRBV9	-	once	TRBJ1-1	CASSAGVSDTEAFF	TGTGCCAGCAGCGCAGGGGTTTCCGACACTGAAGCTTTCTTT
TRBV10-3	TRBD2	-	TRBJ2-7	CAISPGGSRHEQYF	TGTGCCATCAGTCCTGGCGGGAGTAGACACGAGCAGTACTTC
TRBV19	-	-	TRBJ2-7	CASSISYSSYEQYF	TGTGCCAGTAGTATCTCCTATAGCTCCTACGAGCAGTACTTC
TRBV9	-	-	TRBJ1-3	CASSANGGIGNTIYF	TGTGCCAGCAGCGCCAACGGCGGGATTGGAAACACCATATATTTT
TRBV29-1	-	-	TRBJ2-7	CSVGPRLTSYEQYF	TGCAGCGTTGGTCCGCGGTTAACCTCCTACGAGCAGTACTTC
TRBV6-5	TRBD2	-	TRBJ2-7	CASSTGLAGSAEQYF	TGTGCCAGCAGTACGGGACTAGCGGGATCAGCCGAGCAGTACTTC
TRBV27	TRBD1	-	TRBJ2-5	CASSPGQGAHETQYF	TGTGCCAGCAGTCCCGGACAGGGGGCGCACGAGACCCAGTACTTC
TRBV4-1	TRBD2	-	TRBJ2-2	CASSQGRLAPNTGELFF	TGCGCCAGCAGCCAAGGGAGACTAGCACCGAACACCGGGGAGCTGTTTTTT
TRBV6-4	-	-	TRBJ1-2	CASSDSSNGYTF	TGTGCCAGCAGTGACTCGAGCAATGGCTACACCTTC
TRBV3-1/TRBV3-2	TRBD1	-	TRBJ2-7	CASSPGTAFLFRNYEQYF	TGTGCCAGCAGCCCCGGGACAGCTTTTTTATTCCGAAACTACGAGCAGTACTTC
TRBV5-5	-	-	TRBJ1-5	CASSLDRNQPQHF	TGTGCCAGCAGCCTCGACAGAAATCAGCCCCAGCATTTT
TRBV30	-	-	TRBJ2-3	CAWSIGWKEDTQYF	TGTGCCTGGAGTATCGGGTGGAAGGAAGATACGCAGTATTTT
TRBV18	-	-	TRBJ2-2	CASFEGVRTGELFF	TGTGCCTCCTTCGAGGGAGTTCGAACCGGGGAGCTGTTTTTT
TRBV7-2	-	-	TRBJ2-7	CASSRLVGAGKEQYF	TGTGCCAGCAGCCGCTTAGTTGGGGCAGGGAAGGAGCAGTACTTC
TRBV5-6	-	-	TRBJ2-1	CASSFGLWEQFF	TGTGCCAGCAGCTTTGGACTCTGGGAGCAGTTCTTC
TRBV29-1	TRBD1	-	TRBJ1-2	CSVYRDRVGYTF	TGCAGCGTGTACCGGGACAGGGTTGGCTACACCTTC
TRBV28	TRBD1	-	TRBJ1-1	CASSAGQGGNTEAFF	TGTGCCAGCAGTGCTGGACAGGGGGGGAACACTGAAGCTTTCTTT
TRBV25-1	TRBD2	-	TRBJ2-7	CASSGDFGGGRYEQYF	TGTGCCAGCAGTGGGGACTTTGGGGGAGGGCGCTACGAGCAGTACTTC
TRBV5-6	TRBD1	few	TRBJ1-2	CASSLYGDSTNYGYTF	TGTGCCAGCAGCTTGTATGGGGACAGCACTAACTATGGCTACACCTTC
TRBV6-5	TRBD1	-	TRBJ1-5	CASSPGQWQPQHF	TGTGCCAGCAGTCCGGGACAGTGGCAGCCCCAGCATTTT
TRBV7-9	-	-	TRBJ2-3	CASIRPIGVGTDTQYF	TGTGCCAGCATTCGACCGATAGGGGTAGGCACAGATACGCAGTATTTT
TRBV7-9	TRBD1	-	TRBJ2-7	CASRHGTGGNEQYF	TGTGCCAGCAGGCACGGGACAGGGGGAAACGAGCAGTACTTC
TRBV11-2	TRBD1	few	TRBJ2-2	CASSLGPGTAYTGELFF	TGTGCCAGCAGCTTAGGTCCCGGGACAGCATACACCGGGGAGCTGTTTTTT
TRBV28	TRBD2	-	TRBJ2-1	CASSSERLAANSSYNEQFF	TGTGCCAGCAGTTCAGAAAGACTAGCGGCAAATAGCTCCTACAATGAGCAGTTCTTC
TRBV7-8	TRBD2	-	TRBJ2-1	CASSSIAGENEQFF	TGTGCCAGCAGCTCAATAGCGGGAGAGAATGAGCAGTTCTTC
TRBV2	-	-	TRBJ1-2	CASSEAPGNYGYTF	TGTGCCAGCAGTGAAGCGCCAGGGAACTATGGCTACACCTTC
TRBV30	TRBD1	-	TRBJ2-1	CAWSRQGDEQFF	TGTGCCTGGAGTCGTCAGGGGGATGAGCAGTTCTTC
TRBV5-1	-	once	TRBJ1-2	CASRIGVNGYGYTF	TGCGCCAGCAGAATAGGGGTGAATGGCTATGGCTACACCTTC
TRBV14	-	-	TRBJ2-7	CASSQGYYRGGEQYF	TGTGCCAGCAGCCAAGGTTACTACCGAGGGGGCGAGCAGTACTTC
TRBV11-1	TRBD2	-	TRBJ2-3	CASSPRLARDTQYF	TGTGCCAGCAGCCCCCGACTAGCGCGGGATACGCAGTATTTT
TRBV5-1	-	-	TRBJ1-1	CASSLVVGTEAFF	TGCGCCAGCAGCTTAGTCGTCGGCACTGAAGCTTTCTTT
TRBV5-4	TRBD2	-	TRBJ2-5	CASSRGLAGLQETQYF	TGTGCCAGCAGCAGGGGACTAGCGGGATTACAAGAGACCCAGTACTTC
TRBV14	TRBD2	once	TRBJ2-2	CASSQDRLAESTGELFF	TGTGCCAGCAGCCAAGATCGGCTAGCGGAGTCCACCGGGGAGCTGTTTTTT
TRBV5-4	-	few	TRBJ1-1	CASKSRQLNTEAFF	TGTGCCAGCAAATCAAGACAGCTGAACACTGAAGCTTTCTTT
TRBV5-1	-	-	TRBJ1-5	CASSLSGADSNQPQHF	TGCGCCAGCAGCCTCTCAGGGGCGGATAGCAATCAGCCCCAGCATTTT
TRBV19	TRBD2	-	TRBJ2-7	CASKSWTGGSYEQYF	TGTGCCAGTAAGAGTTGGACGGGAGGCTCCTACGAGCAGTACTTC
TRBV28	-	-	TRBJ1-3	CASSPPGAAGNTIYF	TGTGCCAGCAGTCCTCCAGGGGCCGCTGGAAACACCATATATTTT
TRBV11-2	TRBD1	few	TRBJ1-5	CASSLEPDRGNQPQHF	TGTGCCAGCAGCTTAGAGCCCGACAGGGGCAATCAGCCCCAGCATTTT
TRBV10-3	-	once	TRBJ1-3	CAISDPRSSGNTIYF	TGTGCCATCAGTGACCCACGGAGCTCTGGAAACACCATATATTTT
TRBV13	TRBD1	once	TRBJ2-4	CASSSPGQGARFNKNIQYF	TGTGCCAGCAGCTCTCCGGGACAGGGGGCTCGTTTTAACAAAAACATTCAGTACTTC
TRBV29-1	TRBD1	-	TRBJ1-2	CSDKGQGALGYTF	TGCAGCGATAAGGGACAGGGGGCGCTGGGCTACACCTTC
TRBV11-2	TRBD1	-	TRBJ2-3	CASRPQGFSSDTQYF	TGTGCCAGCAGGCCACAGGGGTTTAGTTCAGATACGCAGTATTTT
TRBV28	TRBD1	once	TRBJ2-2	CASNRDSGYTGELFF	TGTGCCAGCAATAGGGACAGCGGCTACACCGGGGAGCTGTTTTTT
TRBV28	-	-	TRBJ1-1	CASRSLSRIVTEAFF	TGTGCCAGCAGGTCGCTATCTAGGATCGTCACTGAAGCTTTCTTT
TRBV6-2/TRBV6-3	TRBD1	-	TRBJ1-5	CASSYLGQGNQPQHF	TGTGCCAGCAGTTACCTGGGACAGGGCAATCAGCCCCAGCATTTT
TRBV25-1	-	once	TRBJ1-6	CASSERQISPLHF	TGTGCCAGCAGTGAGAGACAGATTTCACCCCTCCACTTT
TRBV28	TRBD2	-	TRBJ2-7	CASSTHSGRVGEQYF	TGTGCCAGCAGCACCCATAGCGGGAGGGTTGGGGAGCAGTACTTC